The clone carrying this TCR beta chain was counted many times. These data come from a study of low-dose radiotherapy and immunotherapy resistance in tumors. Time point here: after trial treatment. Treatment specified: LDRT plus nivolumab, ipilimumab, low-dose cyclophosphamide and aspirin (RACIN trial). Alpha and beta chains were covered, as first-strand cDNA relied on TRAV- and TRBV-specific primers. For amplifying TCRs, the PCR ran for approximately 21 cycles with Phusion, which was used together with a constant-region primer and the adapter on the V primers. TCRdb fed the reads into MiXCR, producing one record per CDR3 protein. This sample has around 84,000 distinct CDR3 sequences; about 17% occur once, and the top ten carry approximately 1.5%. The CDR3 has 15 residues. V shed 5 bases and J shed 2 bases, with 12 bases lying between them. The germline V gene has CDR1 LNHNV and CDR2 YYDKDF (reference sequence).

The sample here was PBMCs, taken after low-dose radiotherapy plus immunotherapy. The sequence derives from a male donor with prostate cancer. The chain combines TRBV15 with TRBJ1-4; D gene uncertain. This CDR3 is CATSPRSGTNEKLFF. CDR3 sequence (DNA): TGTGCCACCAGCCCCCGCTCGGGGACTAATGAAAAACTGTTTTTT.